Described below is a single T cell receptor (beta chain) sequence and its context. The data belong to a study of blood T cell repertoires in COVID-19. About the research overall: From the United States, Italy and Spain came samples of acute and convalescent COVID-19. From T cells, B-cell-depleted T cells, or PBMCs came the material, which was cDNA or gDNA.

Looked up from germline, CDR1 is SGHTA and CDR2 is FQGNSA. V lost 5 bases, J lost 8 bases, and 9 bases stayed unmatched. The CDR3 is 14 amino acids. Sequencing was performed with immunoSEQ multiplex PCR; in TCRdb, only in-frame clones are kept and a portion is missing. The data hold 140,000 to 150,000 clones, with 65% to 85% observed a single time. The clonotype was recovered from a woman aged 45-65 years with acute or convalescent COVID-19. The chain couples TRBV7-2 to TRBJ2-4, with 7 bases aligning to TRBD1. Sequenced input: peripheral blood. The CDR3 loop reads CASSARTGKDIQYF. DNA for the CDR3: TGTGCCAGCAGCGCGCGGACAGGAAAGGACATTCAGTACTTC.